This passage covers 17 T cell receptor beta chains from one sample sequenced in a study of cytomegalovirus exposure and HLA in healthy donors. Primers: 60 Vbeta forward and 13 Jbeta reverse. Generated by immunoSEQ multiplex PCR, the TCRdb table keeps only in-frame clones and is missing some. The data hold some 150,000 clones, with about 84% observed a single time. The sample was PBMCs. The receptor source for this set is a man aged 45 to 65 in good health and CMV-seronegative.

This clone has a single count. The chain has TRBV28 and TRBJ1-3; no definite D call. CDR3 size: 17 residues. Germline CDR1 is MDHEN and CDR2 is SYDVKM. Trimming removed 1 base from V and 0 bases from J, with 13 bases in between. The CDR3 bases are TGTGCCAGCAGTTTATCGGGATACCTGGGCTCTGGAAACACCATATATTTT. Protein product: CASSLSGYLGSGNTIYF.

This chain links TRBV15 with TRBJ1-1; D perhaps matches TRBD1 (6 bases). The germline V gene has CDR1 LNHNV and CDR2 YYDKDF (reference sequence). The CDR3 is 16 residues long. With 0 bases removed from V and 0 bases from J, the gap between germline ends came to 11 bases. The CDR3 sequence: CATSREGQGMNTEAFF. The CDR3 bases are TGTGCCACCAGCAGAGAGGGTCAGGGGATGAACACTGAAGCTTTCTTT.

The chain combines TRBV27 with TRBJ1-2; TRBD1 might be the D (5 bases). V was clipped by 6 bases and J by 0 bases, with 8 bases between them. Germline V gives CDR1 MNHEY, CDR2 SMNVEV (reference sequence). The CDR3 length is 13 residues. The CDR3 region has the DNA TGTGCCAGCAGACCGACAGCTAACTATGGCTACACCTTC. It encodes CASRPTANYGYTF.

To note about this clone: The junction shows a germline mismatch at one end, possibly a read error. V usage is TRBV7-7 and J usage is TRBJ2-2, with TRBD2 matching over 7 bases. Per the germline V gene, CDR1 is SSHAT and CDR2 is FNYEAQ (reference sequence). This CDR3 contains 15 residues. CDR3 loop: CASSLSSSGTGELFF. The CDR3 DNA reads as TGTGCTAGCAGCTTATCTTCTAGCGGCACCGGGGAGCTGTTTTTT.

The chain is built from TRBV11-3 and TRBJ1-3; D not resolved. Germline-derived CDR1 and CDR2 are SGHNT and YENEEA. The CDR3 consists of 13 residues. V shed 8 bases and J shed 4 bases, with 12 bases lying between them. The CDR3 coding sequence is TGTGCCAGCTCACAGAGTTCAGGAAACACCATATATTTT. This codes for CASSQSSGNTIYF.

The CDR3 is CASSLDSVPTDTQYF. In DNA form, the CDR3 reads TGCGCCAGCAGCTTAGACAGCGTGCCCACAGATACGCAGTATTTT. The V call is TRBV5-1, the J call TRBJ2-3; D is possibly TRBD1 (5 bases). Trimming removed 2 bases from V and 2 bases from J, with 12 bases in between. Germline lookup yields CDR1 SGHRS and CDR2 YFSETQ. CDR3 size: 15 residues.

The chain recombines TRBV18 with TRBJ1-5, with D perhaps TRBD1 (6 bases). Trimming took off 5 bases at V and 7 bases at J, with 12 bases between the two ends. Germline V gene sequence: CDR1 KGHSH, CDR2 LQKENI. The CDR3 sequence is 13 residues long. As DNA, the CDR3 is TGTGCCAGCTCAGCCGGGACACTACAGCCCCAGCATTTT. Translation gives CASSAGTLQPQHF.

V usage is TRBV5-4 and J usage is TRBJ2-3, with D tentatively TRBD1 (6 bases). Germline V gives CDR1 SGHNT, CDR2 YYREEE (reference sequence). The CDR3 runs 15 residues. The V gene lost 3 bases and the J gene lost 1 base, with 12 bases spanning the gap. CDR3 nucleotides: TGTGCCAGCAGCTCACAACAGGGACGCACAGATACGCAGTATTTT. Encoded protein: CASSSQQGRTDTQYF.

This rearrangement joins TRBV30 to TRBJ1-5; 9 bases agree with TRBD1. Germline values: CDR1 GTSNPN, CDR2 SVGIG (reference sequence). V was clipped by 4 bases and J by 4 bases; unmatched bases: 8. The CDR3 contains 15 residues. CDR3 amino acids: CAWKSRDRENQPQHF. As DNA, the CDR3 is TGTGCCTGGAAGAGCCGGGACAGGGAAAATCAGCCCCAGCATTTT.

This clone was seen a few times. The chain is built from TRBV2 and TRBJ2-5; D gene unclear. The CDR3 runs to 14 residues. Per the germline V gene, CDR1 is SNHLY and CDR2 is FYNNEI. V lost 6 bases, J lost 1 base, and 12 bases lay in between. The CDR3 loop reads CASRIQNLQETQYF. CDR3 DNA sequence: TGTGCCAGCAGGATACAGAATCTCCAAGAGACCCAGTACTTC.

The chain carries TRBV7-9 and TRBJ2-3, with TRBD2 matching over 7 bases. Unmatched junction bases numbered 12, after V lost 5 bases and J lost 4 bases. This CDR3 comprises 16 residues. The V gene's germline CDR1 is SEHNR and CDR2 FQNEAQ (reference sequence). The DNA of the CDR3 is TGTGCCAGCAGCGCAATGACTAGCCCCCGAGCAGATACGCAGTATTTT. The encoded protein is CASSAMTSPRADTQYF.

CDR3 amino acids: CASSYERLAGYQETQYF. DNA of the CDR3: TGTGCCAGCAGCTACGAAAGACTAGCGGGGTACCAAGAGACCCAGTACTTC. The genes are TRBV27 and TRBJ2-5, with TRBD2 matching 11 bases. CDR1 is MNHEY, CDR2 SMNVEV, per germline (reference sequence). There are 17 residues in the CDR3. V shed 6 bases, J shed 0 bases, and the junction held 9 bases outside the gene matches.

The rearrangement uses TRBV25-1 and TRBJ1-1; 7 bases are shared with TRBD1. Germline CDR1 is MGHDK and CDR2 is SYGVNS. Losses at the gene ends were 7 bases for V and 4 bases for J; bases not matched to a gene: 15. The CDR3 is made up of 16 amino acids. The CDR3 loop is CASTGGQVGRSTEAFF. CDR3 bases: TGTGCCAGCACAGGTGGACAGGTGGGCCGGAGCACTGAAGCTTTCTTT.

V is TRBV6-1 and J is TRBJ2-7, with 8 bases lining up with TRBD1. Germline V gives CDR1 MNHNS, CDR2 SASEGT. Unmatched junction bases numbered 13, after V lost 8 bases and J lost 4 bases. The CDR3 totals 15 residues. The CDR3 bases are TGTGCCAGCGTCGGGGTCAGGGGGCTAACTTACGAGCAGTACTTC. Its protein product is CASVGVRGLTYEQYF.

The genes are TRBV27 and TRBJ2-2, with 9 nucleotides matching TRBD1. The CDR3 is 16 amino acids. V trimming: 2 bases; J trimming: 6 bases; junction bases outside the gene matches: 7. CDR1 is MNHEY and CDR2 is SMNVEV in the germline V gene (reference sequence). The CDR3 DNA follows: TGTGCCAGCAGTTTACTCGGGACAGGGTGGGCCGGGGAGCTGTTTTTT. Its protein product is CASSLLGTGWAGELFF.

V usage is TRBV2 and J usage is TRBJ2-1; 16 bases fit TRBD2. V lost 6 bases, J lost 0 bases, and 8 bases stayed unmatched. The germline V gene encodes CDR1 SNHLY and CDR2 FYNNEI. This CDR3 has 19 amino acids. The CDR3: CASRGLAGGSLSSYNEQFF. Here the CDR3 DNA reads TGTGCCAGCAGGGGACTAGCGGGAGGGAGTTTGAGCTCCTACAATGAGCAGTTCTTC.

This chain uses TRBV30 with TRBJ2-5, with 9 bases fitting TRBD2. Germline-derived CDR1 and CDR2 are GTSNPN and SVGIG (reference sequence). Losses at the gene ends were 2 bases for V and 4 bases for J; bases not matched to a gene: 11. This CDR3 region has 16 residues. The DNA for the CDR3 is TGTGCCTGGAGTTTTGCTGCGGGAGGGTGGAGAGAGACCCAGTACTTC. Protein: CAWSFAAGGWRETQYF. Full variable domain (outside the CDR3, taken from reference TRBV30 and TRBJ2-5): SQTIHQWPATLVQPVGSPLSLECTVEGTSNPNLYWYRQAAGRGLQLLFYSVGIGQISSEVPQNLSASRPQDRQFILSSKKLLLSDSGFYLCAWSFAAGGWRETQYFGPGTRLLVL.